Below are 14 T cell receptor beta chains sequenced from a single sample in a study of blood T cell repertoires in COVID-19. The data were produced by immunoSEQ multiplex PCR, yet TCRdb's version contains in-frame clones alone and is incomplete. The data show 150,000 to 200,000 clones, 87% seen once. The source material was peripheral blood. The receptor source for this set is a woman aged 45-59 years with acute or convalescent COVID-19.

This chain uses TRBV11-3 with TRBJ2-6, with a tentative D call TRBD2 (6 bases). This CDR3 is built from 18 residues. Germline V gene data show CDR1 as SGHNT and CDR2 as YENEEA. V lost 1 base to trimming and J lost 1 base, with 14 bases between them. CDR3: CASSLGRGLRSGANVLTF. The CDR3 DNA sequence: TGTGCCAGCAGCTTAGGGAGGGGACTTAGGTCTGGGGCCAACGTCCTGACTTTC.

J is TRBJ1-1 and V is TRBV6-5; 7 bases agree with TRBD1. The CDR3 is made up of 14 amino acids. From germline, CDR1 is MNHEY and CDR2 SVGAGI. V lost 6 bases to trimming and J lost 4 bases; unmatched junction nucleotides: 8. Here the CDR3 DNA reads TGTGCCAGCAGCCGAGACAGGGATGTCACTGAAGCTTTCTTT. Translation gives CASSRDRDVTEAFF.

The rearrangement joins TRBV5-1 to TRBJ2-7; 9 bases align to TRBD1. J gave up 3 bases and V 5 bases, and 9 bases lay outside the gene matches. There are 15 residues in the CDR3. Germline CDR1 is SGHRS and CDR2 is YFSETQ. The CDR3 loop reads CASRSAGTGYYEQYF. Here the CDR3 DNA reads TGCGCCAGCAGATCAGCCGGGACAGGGTACTACGAGCAGTACTTC. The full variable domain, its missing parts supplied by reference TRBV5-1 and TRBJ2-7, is KAGVTQTPRYLIKTRGQQVTLSCSPISGHRSVSWYQQTPGQGLQFLFEYFSETQRNKGNFPGRFSGRQFSNSRSEMNVSTLELGDSALYLCASRSAGTGYYEQYFGPGTRLTVT.

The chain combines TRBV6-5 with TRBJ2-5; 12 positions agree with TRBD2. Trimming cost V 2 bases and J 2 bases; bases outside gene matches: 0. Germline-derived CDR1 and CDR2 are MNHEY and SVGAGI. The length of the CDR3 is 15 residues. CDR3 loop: CASSYTSGGQETQYF. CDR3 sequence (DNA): TGTGCCAGCAGTTACACTAGCGGGGGGCAAGAGACCCAGTACTTC.

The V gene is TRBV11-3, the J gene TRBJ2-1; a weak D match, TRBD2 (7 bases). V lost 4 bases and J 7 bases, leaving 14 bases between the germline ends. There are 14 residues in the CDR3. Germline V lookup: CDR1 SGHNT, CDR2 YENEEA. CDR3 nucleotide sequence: TGTGCCAGCAGCTCTCGAGGGGGGGTAAATGAGCAGTTCTTC. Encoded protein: CASSSRGGVNEQFF.

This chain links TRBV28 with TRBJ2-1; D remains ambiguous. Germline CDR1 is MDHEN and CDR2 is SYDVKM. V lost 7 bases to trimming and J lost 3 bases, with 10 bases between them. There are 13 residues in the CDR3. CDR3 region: CASTQNFYNEQFF. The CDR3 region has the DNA TGTGCCAGCACCCAAAACTTCTACAATGAGCAGTTCTTC.

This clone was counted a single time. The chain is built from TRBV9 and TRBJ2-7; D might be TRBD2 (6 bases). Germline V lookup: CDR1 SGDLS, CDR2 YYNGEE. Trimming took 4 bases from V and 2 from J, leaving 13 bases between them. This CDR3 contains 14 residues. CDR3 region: CASSPSAGAYEQYF. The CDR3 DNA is TGTGCCAGCAGCCCTAGCGCAGGAGCCTACGAGCAGTACTTC. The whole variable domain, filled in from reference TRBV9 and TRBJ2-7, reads DSGVTQTPKHLITATGQRVTLRCSPRSGDLSVYWYQQSLDQGLQFLIQYYNGEERAKGNILERFSAQQFPDLHSELNLSSLELGDSALYFCASSPSAGAYEQYFGPGTRLTVT.

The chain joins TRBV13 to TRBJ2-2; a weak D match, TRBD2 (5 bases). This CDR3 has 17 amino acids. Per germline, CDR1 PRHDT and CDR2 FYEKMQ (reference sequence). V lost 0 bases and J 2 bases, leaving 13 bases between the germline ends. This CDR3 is CASSLGPGLLNTGELFF. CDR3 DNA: TGTGCCAGCAGCTTAGGCCCGGGATTACTTAACACCGGGGAGCTGTTTTTT.

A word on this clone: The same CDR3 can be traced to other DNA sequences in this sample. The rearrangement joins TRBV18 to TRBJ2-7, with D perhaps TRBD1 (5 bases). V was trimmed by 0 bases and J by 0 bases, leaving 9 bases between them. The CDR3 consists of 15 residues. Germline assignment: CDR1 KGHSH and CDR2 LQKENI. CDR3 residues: CASSPPGTGSYEQYF. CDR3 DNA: TGTGCCAGCTCACCACCTGGAACAGGCTCCTACGAGCAGTACTTC. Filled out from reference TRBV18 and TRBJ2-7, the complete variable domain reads NAGVMQNPRHLVRRRGQEARLRCSPMKGHSHVYWYRQLPEEGLKFMVYLQKENIIDESGMPKERFSAEFPKEGPSILRIQQVVRGDSAAYFCASSPPGTGSYEQYFGPGTRLTVT.

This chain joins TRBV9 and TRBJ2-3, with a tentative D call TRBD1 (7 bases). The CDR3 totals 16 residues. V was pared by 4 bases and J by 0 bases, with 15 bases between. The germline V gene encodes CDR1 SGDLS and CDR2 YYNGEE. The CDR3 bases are TGTGCCAGCAGCACCAGGGGGGACACTAGCACAGATACGCAGTATTTT. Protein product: CASSTRGDTSTDTQYF.

CDR3 sequence reads: CASSPVRGNEQFF. DNA of the CDR3: TGTGCCAGCAGCCCAGTTAGGGGGAATGAGCAGTTCTTC. The V gene is TRBV3-1 (or the pseudogene TRBV3-2), the J gene TRBJ2-1, with D maybe TRBD1 (6 bases). Between the trimmed V and J ends, which lost 4 bases and 7 bases, there was a span of 11 bases. The CDR3 is 13 amino acids. Germline V gene lookup returns CDR1 LGHDT and CDR2 YNNKEL (reference sequence).

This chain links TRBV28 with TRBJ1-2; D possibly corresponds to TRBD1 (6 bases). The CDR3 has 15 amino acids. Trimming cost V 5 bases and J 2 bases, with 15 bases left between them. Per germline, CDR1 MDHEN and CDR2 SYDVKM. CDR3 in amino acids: CASSPPGQLNYGYTF. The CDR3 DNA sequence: TGTGCCAGCAGTCCACCAGGACAGCTAAACTATGGCTACACCTTC.

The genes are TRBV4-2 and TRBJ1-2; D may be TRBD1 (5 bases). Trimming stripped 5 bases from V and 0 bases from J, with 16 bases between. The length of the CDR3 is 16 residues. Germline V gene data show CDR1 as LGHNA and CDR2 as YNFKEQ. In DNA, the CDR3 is TGTGCCAGCAGCAATACCACAGCGACAGCTAACTATGGCTACACCTTC. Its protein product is CASSNTTATANYGYTF.

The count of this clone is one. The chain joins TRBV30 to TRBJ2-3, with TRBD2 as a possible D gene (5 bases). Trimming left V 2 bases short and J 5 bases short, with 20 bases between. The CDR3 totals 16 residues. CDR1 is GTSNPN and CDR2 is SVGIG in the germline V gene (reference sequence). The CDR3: CAWSSLGRIEGDTQYF. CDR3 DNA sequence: TGTGCCTGGAGTTCTCTTGGACGGATCGAGGGAGATACGCAGTATTTT.